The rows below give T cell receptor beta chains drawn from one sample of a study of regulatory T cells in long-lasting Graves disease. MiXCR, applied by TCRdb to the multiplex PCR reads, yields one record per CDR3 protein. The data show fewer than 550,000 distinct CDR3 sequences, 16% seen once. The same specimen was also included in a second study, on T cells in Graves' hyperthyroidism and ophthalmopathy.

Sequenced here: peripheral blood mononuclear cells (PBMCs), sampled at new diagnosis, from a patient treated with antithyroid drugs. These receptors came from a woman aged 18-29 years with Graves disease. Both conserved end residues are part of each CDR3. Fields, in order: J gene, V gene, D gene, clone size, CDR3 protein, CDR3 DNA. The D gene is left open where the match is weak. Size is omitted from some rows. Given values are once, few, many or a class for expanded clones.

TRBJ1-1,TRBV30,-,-,CAWTPGAEAFF,TGTGCCTGGACACCCGGGGCTGAAGCTTTCTTT
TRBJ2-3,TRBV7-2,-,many,CASSLGGGKDTQYF,TGTGCCAGCAGCTTAGGGGGCGGGAAGGATACGCAGTATTTT
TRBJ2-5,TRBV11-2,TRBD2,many,CASSLGGGGSGSQETQYF,TGTGCCAGCAGCTTAGGAGGTGGAGGTAGCGGGAGTCAGGAGACCCAGTACTTC
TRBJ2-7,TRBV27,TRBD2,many,CASSKSGAFAYEQYF,TGTGCCAGCAGCAAAAGCGGGGCTTTCGCCTACGAGCAGTACTTC
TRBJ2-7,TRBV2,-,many,CASRQGGYEQYF,TGTGCCAGCAGACAGGGTGGGTACGAGCAGTACTTC
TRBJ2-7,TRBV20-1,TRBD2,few,CSPSSGSRYGQYF,TGCAGTCCTTCTAGCGGGAGTCGATACGGGCAGTACTTC
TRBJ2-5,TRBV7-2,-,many,CASSSGYQETQYF,TGTGCCAGCAGCTCAGGTTATCAGGAGACCCAGTACTTC
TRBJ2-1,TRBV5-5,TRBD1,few,CASSLNPGTGVGEQFF,TGTGCCAGCAGCTTGAACCCCGGGACAGGGGTTGGTGAGCAGTTCTTC
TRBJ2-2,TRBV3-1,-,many,CASSYREGTGELFF,TGTGCCAGCAGCTACAGGGAGGGCACCGGGGAGCTGTTTTTT
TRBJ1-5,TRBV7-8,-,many,CASSLGIRTGGSNQPQHF,TGTGCCAGCAGCTTAGGGATTCGTACCGGGGGTAGCAATCAGCCCCAGCATTTT
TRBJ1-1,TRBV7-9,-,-,CASSFGSGQGAGTEAFF,-
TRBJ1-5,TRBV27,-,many,CASSSKRNQPQHF,TGTGCCAGCAGTTCGAAGAGGAATCAGCCCCAGCATTTT
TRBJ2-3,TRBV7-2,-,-,CASSLEAGVQLTSTDTQYF,TGTGCCAGCAGCTTAGAAGCAGGGGTCCAACTTACTAGCACAGATACGCAGTATTTT
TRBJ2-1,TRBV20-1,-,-,CSARGAHRGTLALNNNEQFF,TGCAGTGCTAGAGGAGCCCACAGGGGAACTCTAGCGCTGAACAACAATGAGCAGTTCTTC
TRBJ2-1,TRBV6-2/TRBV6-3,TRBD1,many,CASSYGTGTYNEQFF,TGTGCCAGCAGTTACGGGACAGGGACCTACAATGAGCAGTTCTTC
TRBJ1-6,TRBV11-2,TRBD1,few,CASSARTGFNSPLHF,TGTGCCAGCAGCGCTCGGACAGGGTTTAATTCACCCCTCCACTTT
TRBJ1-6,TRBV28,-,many,CASSPGGVNSPLHF,TGTGCCAGCAGCCCGGGTGGGGTAAATTCACCCCTCCACTTT
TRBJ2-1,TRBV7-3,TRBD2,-,CASGRLANNEQFF,TGTGCCAGCGGGCGACTAGCGAACAATGAGCAGTTCTTC
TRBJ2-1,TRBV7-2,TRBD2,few,CASSSQGQEREGDEQFF,TGTGCCAGCAGCTCACAGGGGCAAGAGCGGGAGGGTGATGAGCAGTTCTTC
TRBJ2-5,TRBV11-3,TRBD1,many,CASCAMTGGEETQYF,TGTGCCAGCTGTGCTATGACAGGGGGAGAAGAGACCCAGTACTTC
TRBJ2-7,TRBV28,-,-,CASFGSTMGEQYF,TGTGCCAGTTTCGGTTCAACGATGGGCGAGCAGTACTTC
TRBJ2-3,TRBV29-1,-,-,CSAELVYTQYF,TGCAGCGCTGAATTGGTGTATACGCAGTATTTT
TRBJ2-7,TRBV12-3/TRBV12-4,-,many,CASRRQGGRIYEQYF,TGTGCCAGCAGGAGGCAGGGTGGGCGGATCTACGAGCAGTACTTC
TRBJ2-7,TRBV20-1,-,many,CSAAGASSYEQYF,TGCAGTGCGGCGGGGGCTAGCTCCTACGAGCAGTACTTC
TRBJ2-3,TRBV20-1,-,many,CSARDFSGGTDTQYF,TGCAGTGCTAGGGACTTCTCAGGGGGCACAGATACGCAGTATTTT
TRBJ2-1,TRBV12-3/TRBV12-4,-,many,CASSWAVLSSYNEQFF,TGTGCCAGCAGTTGGGCAGTACTGAGCTCCTACAATGAGCAGTTCTTC
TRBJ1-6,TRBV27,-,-,CASSFFKGGPDRGSPLHF,TGTGCCAGCAGTTTCTTTAAGGGGGGCCCGGACCGTGGATCACCCCTCCACTTT
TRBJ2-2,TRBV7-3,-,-,CASSLNPGTKGGELFF,TGTGCCAGCAGCTTAAACCCCGGGACCAAGGGGGGGGAGCTGTTTTTT
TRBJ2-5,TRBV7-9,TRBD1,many,CASSSDRGSETQYF,TGTGCCAGCAGCTCTGACAGGGGCAGTGAGACCCAGTACTTC
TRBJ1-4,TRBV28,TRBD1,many,CASSPRDRVSTNEKLFF,TGTGCCAGCAGTCCCCGGGACAGGGTTTCGACTAATGAAAAACTGTTTTTT
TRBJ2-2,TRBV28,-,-,CASRSYRETGELFF,TGTGCCAGCAGGAGCTACAGAGAAACCGGGGAGCTGTTTTTT
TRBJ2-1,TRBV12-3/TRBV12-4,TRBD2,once,CASSLSGLAGGGQFF,TGTGCCAGCAGTTTATCGGGACTAGCGGGAGGGGGGCAGTTCTTC
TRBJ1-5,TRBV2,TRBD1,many,CASRTTGGIDQPQHF,TGTGCCAGCAGGACGACAGGGGGCATCGATCAGCCCCAGCATTTT
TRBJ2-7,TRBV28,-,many,CASSLLGTTGPYEQYF,TGTGCCAGCAGTTTATTAGGGACCACGGGGCCGTACGAGCAGTACTTC
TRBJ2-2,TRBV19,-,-,CASGLGTDTGELFF,TGTGCCAGCGGACTCGGGACTGACACCGGGGAGCTGTTTTTT
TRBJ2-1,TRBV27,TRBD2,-,CASSLRPLAGGSYNEQFF,TGTGCCAGCAGTTTACGCCCACTAGCGGGAGGCTCCTACAATGAGCAGTTCTTC
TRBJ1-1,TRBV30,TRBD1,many,CAWSRGQGNTEAFF,TGTGCCTGGAGTCGCGGACAGGGGAACACTGAAGCTTTCTTT
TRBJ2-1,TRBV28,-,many,CASSLRVVPTVYNEQFF,TGTGCCAGCAGTTTACGTGTGGTCCCAACCGTATACAATGAGCAGTTCTTC
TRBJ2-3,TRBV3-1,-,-,CASSQRDGLPFQYF,TGTGCCAGCAGCCAACGGGACGGTCTCCCCTTTCAGTATTTT